Detailed here is one TCR beta chain. The source of the sample is a study of OX40 agonist ivuxolimab in advanced cancers. About the study: Patients receiving dose escalation had hepatocellular carcinoma, melanoma, renal cell or head and neck cancer.

Profiling relied on immunoSEQ multiplex PCR, and the TCRdb table lists in-frame clones only, not all of them. The sample has some 32,000 clones; about four fifths are singletons. CDR3 length equals 18 residues. CDR1 and CDR2 from the germline V gene are MDHEN and SYDVKM. Trimming shortened V by 5 bases and J by 0 bases, and 20 bases separated the two germline ends. The rearrangement uses TRBV28 and TRBJ2-1; possible D gene TRBD2, 6 bases. The sequences come from CD4+ or CD8+ T cells sorted from blood, collected in a trial of the OX40 agonist ivuxolimab. This TCR derives from an adult with an advanced solid tumor such as melanoma, head and neck, liver or kidney cancer. CDR3 sequence reads: CASSPALYSGSSYNEQFF. In nucleotides, the CDR3 is TGTGCCAGCAGTCCAGCCCTCTATAGCGGAAGCTCCTACAATGAGCAGTTCTTC.